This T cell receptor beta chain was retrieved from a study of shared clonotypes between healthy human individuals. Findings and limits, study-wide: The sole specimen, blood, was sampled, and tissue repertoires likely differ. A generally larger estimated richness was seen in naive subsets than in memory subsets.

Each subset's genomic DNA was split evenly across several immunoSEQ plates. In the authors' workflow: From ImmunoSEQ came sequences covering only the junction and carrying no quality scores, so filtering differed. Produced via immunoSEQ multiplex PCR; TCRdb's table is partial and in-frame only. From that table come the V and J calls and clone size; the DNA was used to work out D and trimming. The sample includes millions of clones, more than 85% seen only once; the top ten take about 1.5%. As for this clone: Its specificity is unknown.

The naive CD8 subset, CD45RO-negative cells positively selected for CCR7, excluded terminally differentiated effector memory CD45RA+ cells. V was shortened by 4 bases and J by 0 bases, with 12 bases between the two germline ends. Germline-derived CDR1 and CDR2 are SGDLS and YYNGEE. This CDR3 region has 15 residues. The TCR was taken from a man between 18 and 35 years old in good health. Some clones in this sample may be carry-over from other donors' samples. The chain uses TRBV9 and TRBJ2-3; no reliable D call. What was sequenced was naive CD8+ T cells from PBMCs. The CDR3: CASSSDGASTDTQYF. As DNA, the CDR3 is TGTGCCAGCAGCTCCGACGGAGCTAGCACAGATACGCAGTATTTT.